The T cell receptor beta chain described here comes from a study of cytomegalovirus exposure and HLA in healthy donors. General study results and limits: In a later analysis, HLA-associated beta chains showed higher expansion and lower generation probabilities than comparable chains.

The table lists this clone with a few counts. What it recognizes is unknown. 13 Jbeta primers and 60 Vbeta primers were used for the PCR. The table came from immunoSEQ multiplex PCR; TCRdb's copy has only in-frame clones and leaves some out. This repertoire shows some 170,000 clones, about four fifths found once; its top ten account for around 14%. The sequenced sample consisted of PBMCs. The TCR sequence derives from a woman between 50 and 59 years old in good health and CMV-seronegative.

The CDR3 DNA reads as TGTGCCAGCAGCTTCGGGAGACAGGGGGCGTGGGAGCAGTACTTC. This translates into CASSFGRQGAWEQYF. The gene calls are TRBV5-4 and TRBJ2-7; TRBD1 aligns across 10 bases. Germline values: CDR1 SGHNT, CDR2 YYREEE (reference sequence). The CDR3 totals 15 residues. Losses at the gene ends were 2 bases for V and 7 bases for J; bases not matched to a gene: 9.